This T cell receptor (beta chain) is drawn from a study of T cell responses to AZD1222 COVID-19 vaccine. The CDR3 spans 8 residues. Using immunoSEQ multiplex PCR, the repertoire was profiled, and TCRdb retains in-frame clones only, with some absent. The top ten hold about 3.5% of the sample, which has more than 110,000 clones, roughly nine tenths seen once. The TCR originated in an adult in good health. Sequences were derived from peripheral blood, sampled on day 0 of AZD1222 vaccination. The chain employs TRBV21-1 and TRBJ2-7. TRBV21-1 is a recognized pseudogene. The CDR3 region is CASYEQYF. As DNA, the CDR3 is TGTGCCAGCTACGAGCAGTACTTC.